The 5 T cell receptor beta chains below were found in one sample sequenced in a study of T cells in Graves' hyperthyroidism and ophthalmopathy. Researchers amplified the TCR beta CDR3 regions from RNA transcripts. Carried out on the TCR CDR3, a first-round RT-PCR used the HTBI primer set. Via MiXCR, TCRdb re-called the multiplex PCR reads, giving one row per CDR3 protein. The data contain about 250,000 distinct CDR3 sequences, roughly 22% of them singletons. Sequencing used blood. The receptors here all came from a man aged 25-40 years with Graves' ophthalmopathy.

The genes are TRBV2 and TRBJ2-4; tentatively, D is TRBD2 (6 bases). This CDR3 has 13 amino acids. V was shortened by 9 bases and J by 2 bases, with 11 bases between the two germline ends. Germline CDR1 and CDR2: SNHLY and FYNNEI. CDR3 sequence (DNA): TGTGCCAGTACAGGAGGGACCAAAAACATTCAGTACTTC. It is translated as CASTGGTKNIQYF.

This clonotype was counted between two and nine times. V usage is TRBV2 and J usage is TRBJ2-3; tentatively, D is TRBD1 (5 bases). Looked up from germline, CDR1 is SNHLY and CDR2 is FYNNEI. The CDR3 consists of 15 residues. V was cut by 4 bases and J by 4 bases, with 15 bases left in between. DNA for the CDR3: TGTGCCAGCAGTGCCGACAGTGGTTTTTCAGATACGCAGTATTTT. Residues: CASSADSGFSDTQYF.

The chain recombines TRBV11-2 with TRBJ2-7; 7 bases line up with TRBD2. The CDR3 runs 13 residues. Germline CDR1 SGHAT, CDR2 FQNNGV. The ends lost 8 bases at V and 0 bases at J; junction bases unmatched: 4. As DNA, the CDR3 is TGTGCCAGCCAAAGGGACTACTCCTACGAGCAGTACTTC. Amino acid sequence: CASQRDYSYEQYF.

Only a few counts were recorded for this clonotype. The chain combines TRBV11-3 with TRBJ2-1; D uncertain. The germline gives CDR1 SGHNT, CDR2 YENEEA. The V end was cut by 5 bases, the J end by 5 bases, with 10 bases between. The CDR3 consists of 13 residues. The CDR3 DNA reads TGTGCCAGCAGCCAAGAGTGGGACAATGAGCAGTTCTTC. Encoded protein: CASSQEWDNEQFF.

The CDR3 region has the DNA TGCAGTGCTAGAGATCTACATGGGACAGTTTATGGCTACACCTTC. Its translation: CSARDLHGTVYGYTF. The chain joins TRBV20-1 to TRBJ1-2; 7 nucleotides agree with TRBD1. Germline V lookup: CDR1 DFQATT, CDR2 SNEGSKA (reference sequence). The CDR3 covers 15 residues. Trimming cost V 0 bases and J 5 bases; bases outside gene matches: 9.